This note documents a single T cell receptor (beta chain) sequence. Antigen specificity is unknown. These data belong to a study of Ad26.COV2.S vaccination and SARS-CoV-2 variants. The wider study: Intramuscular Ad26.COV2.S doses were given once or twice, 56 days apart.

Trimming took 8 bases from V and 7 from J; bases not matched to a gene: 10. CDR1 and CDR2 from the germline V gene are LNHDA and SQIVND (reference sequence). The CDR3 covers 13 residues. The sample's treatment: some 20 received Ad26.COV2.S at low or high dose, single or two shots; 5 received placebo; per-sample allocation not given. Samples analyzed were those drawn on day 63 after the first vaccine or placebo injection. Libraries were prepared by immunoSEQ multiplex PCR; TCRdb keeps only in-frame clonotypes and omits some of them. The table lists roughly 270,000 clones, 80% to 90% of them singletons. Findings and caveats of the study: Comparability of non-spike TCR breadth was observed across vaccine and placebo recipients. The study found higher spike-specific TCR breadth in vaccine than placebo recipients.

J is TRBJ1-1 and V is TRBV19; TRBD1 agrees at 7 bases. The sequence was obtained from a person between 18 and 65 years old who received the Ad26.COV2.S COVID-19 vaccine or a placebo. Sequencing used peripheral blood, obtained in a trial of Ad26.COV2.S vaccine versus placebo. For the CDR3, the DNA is TGTGCCAGTGGCGGACAGGTCGGCAATGAAGCTTTCTTT. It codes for CASGGQVGNEAFF. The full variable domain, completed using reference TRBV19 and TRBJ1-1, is DGGITQSPKYLFRKEGQNVTLSCEQNLNHDAMYWYRQDPGQGLRLIYYSQIVNDFQKGDIAEGYSVSREKKESFPLTVTSAQKNPTAFYLCASGGQVGNEAFFGQGTRLTVV.